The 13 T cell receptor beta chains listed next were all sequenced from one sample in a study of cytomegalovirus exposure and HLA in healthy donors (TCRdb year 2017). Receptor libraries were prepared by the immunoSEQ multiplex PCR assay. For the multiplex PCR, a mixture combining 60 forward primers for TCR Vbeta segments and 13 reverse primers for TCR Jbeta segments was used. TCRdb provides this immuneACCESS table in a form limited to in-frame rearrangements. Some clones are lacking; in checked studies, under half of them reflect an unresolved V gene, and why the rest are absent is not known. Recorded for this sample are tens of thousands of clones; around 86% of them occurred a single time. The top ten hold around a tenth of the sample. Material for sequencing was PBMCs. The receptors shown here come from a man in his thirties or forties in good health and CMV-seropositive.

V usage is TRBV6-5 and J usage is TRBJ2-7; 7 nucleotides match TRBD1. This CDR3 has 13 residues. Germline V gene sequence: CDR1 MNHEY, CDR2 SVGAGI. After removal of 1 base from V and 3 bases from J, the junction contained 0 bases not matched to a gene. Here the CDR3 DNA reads TGTGCCAGCAGTTACTACAGGGGCTACGAGCAGTACTTC. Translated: CASSYYRGYEQYF.

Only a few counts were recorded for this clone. CDR3 amino acids: CASSAGQPNTEAFF. As DNA, the CDR3 is TGTGCCAGTAGTGCGGGACAGCCAAACACTGAAGCTTTCTTT. The chain carries TRBV19 and TRBJ1-1, with TRBD1 matching 7 bases. Germline V gene sequence: CDR1 LNHDA, CDR2 SQIVND (reference sequence). There are 14 residues in the CDR3. Trimming took 5 bases from V and 2 from J; bases not matched to a gene: 5.

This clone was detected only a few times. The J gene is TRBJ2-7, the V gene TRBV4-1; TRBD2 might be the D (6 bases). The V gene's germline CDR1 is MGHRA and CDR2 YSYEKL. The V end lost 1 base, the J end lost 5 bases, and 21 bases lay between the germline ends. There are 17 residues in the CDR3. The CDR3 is CASSQVGKRAGGNEQYF. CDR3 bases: TGCGCCAGCAGCCAAGTTGGGAAGAGGGCAGGAGGGAACGAGCAGTACTTC.

The CDR3 loop reads CASSLEAGGGYGYTF. The CDR3 DNA reads as TGTGCCAGCAGTTTAGAGGCGGGGGGCGGCTATGGCTACACCTTC. V is TRBV27 and J is TRBJ1-2; the D gene is possibly TRBD1 (6 bases). V was shortened by 2 bases and J by 4 bases, with 14 bases between the two germline ends. The CDR3 covers 15 residues. Germline CDR1 MNHEY, CDR2 SMNVEV (reference sequence).

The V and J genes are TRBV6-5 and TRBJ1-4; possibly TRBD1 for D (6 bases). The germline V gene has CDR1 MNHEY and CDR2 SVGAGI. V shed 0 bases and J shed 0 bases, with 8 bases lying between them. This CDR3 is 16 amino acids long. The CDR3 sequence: CASSYSGAATNEKLFF. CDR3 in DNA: TGTGCCAGCAGTTACTCGGGGGCCGCAACTAATGAAAAACTGTTTTTT.

The CDR3 here is CASSGARSLAGASGELFF. CDR3 coding DNA: TGTGCCAGCAGCGGCGCCAGGTCGTTAGCGGGAGCTTCCGGGGAGCTGTTTTTT. The genes are TRBV7-6 and TRBJ2-2; TRBD2 matches 9 bases. Germline loops: CDR1 SGHVS, CDR2 FNYEAQ. The CDR3 sequence is 18 residues long. V lost 5 bases, J lost 6 bases, and 16 bases stayed unmatched.

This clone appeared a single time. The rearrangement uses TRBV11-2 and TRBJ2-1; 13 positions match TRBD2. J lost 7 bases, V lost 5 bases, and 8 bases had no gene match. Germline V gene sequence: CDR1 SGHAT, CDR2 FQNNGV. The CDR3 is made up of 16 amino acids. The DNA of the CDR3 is TGTGCCAGCAGCCCCGGACTAGCGGGAGAGGGGAATGAGCAGTTCTTC. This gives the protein CASSPGLAGEGNEQFF.

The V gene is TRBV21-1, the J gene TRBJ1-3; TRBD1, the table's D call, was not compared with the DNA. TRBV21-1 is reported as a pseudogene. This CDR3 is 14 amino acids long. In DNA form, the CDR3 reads TGTGCCAGCAGCATGGACATCTCTGGAAACACCATATATTTT. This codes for CASSMDISGNTIYF.

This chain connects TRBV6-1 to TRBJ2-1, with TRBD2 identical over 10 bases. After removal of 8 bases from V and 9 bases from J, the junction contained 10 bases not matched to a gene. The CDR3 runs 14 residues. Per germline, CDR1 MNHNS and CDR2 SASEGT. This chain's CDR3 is CASCSASGSGEQFF. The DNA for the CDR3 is TGTGCCAGCTGTTCGGCTAGCGGGAGCGGTGAGCAGTTCTTC.

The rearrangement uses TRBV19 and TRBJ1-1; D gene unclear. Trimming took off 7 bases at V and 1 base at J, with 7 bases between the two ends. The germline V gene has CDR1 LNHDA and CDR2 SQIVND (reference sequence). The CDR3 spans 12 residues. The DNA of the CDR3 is TGTGCCAGTACTTACACGAACACTGAAGCTTTCTTT. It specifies CASTYTNTEAFF. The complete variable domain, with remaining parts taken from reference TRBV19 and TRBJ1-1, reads DGGITQSPKYLFRKEGQNVTLSCEQNLNHDAMYWYRQDPGQGLRLIYYSQIVNDFQKGDIAEGYSVSREKKESFPLTVTSAQKNPTAFYLCASTYTNTEAFFGQGTRLTVV.

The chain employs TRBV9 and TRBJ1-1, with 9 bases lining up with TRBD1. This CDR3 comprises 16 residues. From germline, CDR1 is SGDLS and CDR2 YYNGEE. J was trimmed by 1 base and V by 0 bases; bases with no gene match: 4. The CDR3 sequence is CASSVGTGVWNTEAFF. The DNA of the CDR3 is TGTGCCAGCAGCGTAGGGACAGGGGTCTGGAACACTGAAGCTTTCTTT.

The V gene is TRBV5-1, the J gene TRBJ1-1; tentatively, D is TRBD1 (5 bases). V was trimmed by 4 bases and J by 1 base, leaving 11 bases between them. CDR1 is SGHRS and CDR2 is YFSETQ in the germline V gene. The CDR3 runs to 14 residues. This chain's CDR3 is CASSRGLGNTEAFF. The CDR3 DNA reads TGCGCCAGCAGCCGGGGGTTAGGGAACACTGAAGCTTTCTTT.

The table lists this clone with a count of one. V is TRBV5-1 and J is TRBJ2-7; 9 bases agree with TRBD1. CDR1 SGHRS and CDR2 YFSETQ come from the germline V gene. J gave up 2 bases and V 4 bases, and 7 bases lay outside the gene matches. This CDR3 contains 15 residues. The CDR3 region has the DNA TGCGCCAGCAGCCCGGGACAGGGATATACCTACGAGCAGTACTTC. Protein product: CASSPGQGYTYEQYF.